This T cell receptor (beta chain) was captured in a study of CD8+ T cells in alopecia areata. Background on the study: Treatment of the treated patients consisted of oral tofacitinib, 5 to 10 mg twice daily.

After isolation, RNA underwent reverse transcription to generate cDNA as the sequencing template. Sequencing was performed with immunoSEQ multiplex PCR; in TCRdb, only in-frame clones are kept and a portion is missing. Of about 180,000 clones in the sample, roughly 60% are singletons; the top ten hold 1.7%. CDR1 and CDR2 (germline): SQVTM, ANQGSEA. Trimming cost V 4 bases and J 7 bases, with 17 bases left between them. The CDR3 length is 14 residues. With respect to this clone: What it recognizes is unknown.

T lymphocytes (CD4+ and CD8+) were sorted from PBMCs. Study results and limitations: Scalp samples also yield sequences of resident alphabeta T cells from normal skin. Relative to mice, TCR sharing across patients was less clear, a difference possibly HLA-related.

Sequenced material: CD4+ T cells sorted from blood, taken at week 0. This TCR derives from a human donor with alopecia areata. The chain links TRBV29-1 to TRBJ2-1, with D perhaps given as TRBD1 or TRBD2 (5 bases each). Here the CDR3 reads CSVVGRDLSNEQFF. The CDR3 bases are TGCAGCGTTGTCGGCAGGGACCTTTCGAATGAGCAGTTCTTC.